These 29 T cell receptor beta chains were all obtained from the same sample, sequenced in a study of cytomegalovirus exposure and HLA in healthy donors. A multiplex PCR was run with 60 Vbeta primers and 13 Jbeta primers. Sequencing used immunoSEQ multiplex PCR; TCRdb keeps in-frame clones, though not all of them. The sample has under 200,000 clones, roughly 80% seen once. Sequencing was done on a sample of PBMCs. Source of these receptors: a male donor in good health and CMV-seronegative.

The V and J genes are TRBV7-2 and TRBJ1-4; D unclear. CDR1 is SGHTA, CDR2 FQGNSA, per germline. The CDR3 is 13 amino acids. V lost 1 base and J lost 6, with 6 bases in between. The CDR3 bases are TGTGCCAGCAGCTTAGGAGGTTATGAAAAACTGTTTTTT. Its protein is CASSLGGYEKLFF.

This chain joins TRBV6-5 and TRBJ2-7; D remains unclear. The ends were cut back, 4 bases at V and 4 bases at J, with 14 bases in the middle. This CDR3 region has 14 residues. Germline values: CDR1 MNHEY, CDR2 SVGAGI. The CDR3 region has the DNA TGTGCCAGCAGTTCAGGTCTCTTGGGTTACGAGCAGTACTTC. Amino acids: CASSSGLLGYEQYF.

This clone has more than one count but fewer than ten. The chain uses TRBV11-2 and TRBJ1-1; 8 nucleotides agree with TRBD1. With V trimmed by 3 bases and J by 1 base, 1 base remained unmatched. The germline V gene has CDR1 SGHAT and CDR2 FQNNGV. The CDR3 runs 14 residues. CDR3 loop: CASSFGQGNTEAFF. The CDR3 DNA sequence: TGTGCCAGCAGCTTCGGACAGGGGAACACTGAAGCTTTCTTT.

The chain is built from TRBV5-4 and TRBJ2-7, with 14 bases aligning to TRBD2. The CDR3 is 15 residues long. From germline, CDR1 is SGHNT and CDR2 YYREEE (reference sequence). After removal of 3 bases from V and 5 bases from J, the junction contained 4 bases not matched to a gene. CDR3 region: CASSSPGLAGDEQYF. The CDR3, as DNA: TGTGCCAGCAGCTCCCCGGGACTAGCGGGGGACGAGCAGTACTTC. Full variable domain (missing parts from reference TRBV5-4 and TRBJ2-7): ETGVTQSPTHLIKTRGQQVTLRCSSQSGHNTVSWYQQALGQGPQFIFQYYREEENGRGNFPPRFSGLQFPNYSSELNVNALELDDSALYLCASSSPGLAGDEQYFGPGTRLTVT.

The chain couples TRBV28 to TRBJ1-3, with no clear D. The CDR3 runs to 14 residues. Germline lookup yields CDR1 MDHEN and CDR2 SYDVKM. Deletions cut 6 bases from V and 4 bases from J, with 13 bases between. In nucleotides, the CDR3 is TGTGCCAGCAGCCCCCCCAGTGAAGGAAACACCATATATTTT. It codes for CASSPPSEGNTIYF.

The V and J genes are TRBV6-1 and TRBJ1-5; TRBD1 agrees at 9 bases. The CDR3 has 15 amino acids. Unmatched junction bases numbered 9, after V lost 6 bases and J lost 6 bases. The germline gives CDR1 MNHNS, CDR2 SASEGT. CDR3 residues: CASRPGQGGSQPQHF. The CDR3 DNA reads as TGTGCCAGCAGACCGGGACAGGGAGGTTCTCAGCCCCAGCATTTT.

J is TRBJ2-1 and V is TRBV19; 13 bases agree with TRBD2. J gave up 9 bases and V 5 bases, and 7 bases lay outside the gene matches. The CDR3 length is 15 residues. CDR1 is LNHDA and CDR2 is SQIVND in the germline V gene (reference sequence). Written as DNA, the CDR3 is TGTGCCAGTAGTTCCCCGGGACTAGCGGGAATTGAGCAGTTCTTC. Its protein product is CASSSPGLAGIEQFF.

The genes are TRBV10-3 and TRBJ1-2; D call uncertain. Looked up from germline, CDR1 is ENHRY and CDR2 is SYGVKD. V was clipped by 2 bases and J by 6 bases, with 13 bases between them. The CDR3 runs to 14 residues. As DNA, the CDR3 is TGTGCCATCAGTGAGAACGACCTTCGGGATGGCTACACCTTC. It specifies CAISENDLRDGYTF.

The V and J genes are TRBV4-3 and TRBJ1-5, with D uncertain. There are 14 residues in the CDR3. With 0 bases removed from V and 4 bases from J, the gap between germline ends came to 7 bases. The germline CDR1 and CDR2 sequences are LGHNA and YSLEER. CDR3 DNA: TGCGCCAGCAGCCAAGAAGCGGGGAATCAGCCCCAGCATTTT. It is translated as CASSQEAGNQPQHF.

The rearrangement uses TRBV21-1 and TRBJ2-6; whether TRBD2, the table's D call, matches the DNA was not checked. TRBV21-1 is described as a pseudogene. The CDR3 length is 17 residues. CDR3 region: CASSKEAGSSGANVLTF. The CDR3 region has the DNA TGTGCCAGCAGCAAAGAAGCGGGGAGCTCTGGGGCCAACGTCCTGACTTTC.

A few counts support this clone. The V and J genes are TRBV25-1 and TRBJ1-1, with D uncertain. Trimming took 5 bases from V and 0 from J, leaving 7 bases between them. Germline lookup yields CDR1 MGHDK and CDR2 SYGVNS. This CDR3 has 13 residues. In DNA, the CDR3 is TGTGCCAGCAGTATTACAGTGAACACTGAAGCTTTCTTT. As protein: CASSITVNTEAFF.

This clone was recorded a few times. The chain combines TRBV7-6 with TRBJ2-5, with D perhaps TRBD1 (6 bases). Germline assignment: CDR1 SGHVS and CDR2 FNYEAQ. The CDR3 contains 13 residues. V was pared by 3 bases and J by 2 bases, with 7 bases between. CDR3 sequence reads: CASSFGQQETQYF. The DNA for the CDR3 is TGTGCCAGCAGCTTTGGACAGCAAGAGACCCAGTACTTC.

This clone was found once. J is TRBJ1-1 and V is TRBV28; D not certain. V lost 10 bases and J lost 0, with 15 bases in between. This CDR3 has 14 amino acids. Germline V gene sequence: CDR1 MDHEN, CDR2 SYDVKM. Written as DNA, the CDR3 is TGTGCCACCTCTCCCCCTTCCTTGAACACTGAAGCTTTCTTT. Its protein is CATSPPSLNTEAFF.

V gene TRBV7-6 combines with J gene TRBJ1-1; D remains unclear. Trimming shortened V by 3 bases and J by 5 bases, and 10 bases separated the two germline ends. The CDR3 is 13 amino acids. Germline V gene data show CDR1 as SGHVS and CDR2 as FNYEAQ. This CDR3 reads CASSFFEGTEAFF. Here the CDR3 DNA reads TGTGCCAGCAGCTTTTTTGAGGGAACTGAAGCTTTCTTT.

The V gene is TRBV2, the J gene TRBJ1-1; TRBD1 matches 7 bases. Germline values: CDR1 SNHLY, CDR2 FYNNEI. The CDR3 is 13 residues long. The V and J ends lost 6 bases and 5 bases, in that order; junction bases with no gene match: 6. The CDR3 DNA is TGTGCCAGCAGCACGACAGGGCGGACTGAAGCTTTCTTT. Protein sequence: CASSTTGRTEAFF.

V gene TRBV6-5 combines with J gene TRBJ1-1; 7 bases align to TRBD1. The CDR3 contains 14 residues. Trimming cost V 2 bases and J 5 bases; bases outside gene matches: 5. Germline-derived CDR1 and CDR2 are MNHEY and SVGAGI. The CDR3 protein is CASSYRTGATEAFF. The CDR3 bases are TGTGCCAGCAGTTACCGGACAGGAGCTACTGAAGCTTTCTTT.

The genes are TRBV6-1 and TRBJ1-2; 7 nucleotides match TRBD1. Germline CDR1 reads MNHNS; CDR2 reads SASEGT. V shed 6 bases, J shed 3 bases, and the junction held 4 bases outside the gene matches. This CDR3 region has 13 residues. CDR3 residues: CASRPGTDYGYTF. CDR3 coding DNA: TGTGCCAGCAGGCCCGGGACAGACTATGGCTACACCTTC.

The chain has TRBV27 and TRBJ2-1, with 10 nucleotides matching TRBD2. The CDR3 extends over 13 amino acids. J gave up 8 bases and V 6 bases, and 4 bases lay outside the gene matches. CDR1 and CDR2 from the germline V gene are MNHEY and SMNVEV (reference sequence). CDR3: CASRNSGRDEQFF. DNA of the CDR3: TGTGCCAGCAGGAACAGCGGGAGGGATGAGCAGTTCTTC.

The chain carries TRBV19 and TRBJ2-7; D ambiguous. The CDR3 length is 14 residues. The V gene lost 5 bases and the J gene lost 2 bases, with 13 bases spanning the gap. The germline V gene encodes CDR1 LNHDA and CDR2 SQIVND (reference sequence). This chain's CDR3 is CASSSDGQTYEQYF. CDR3 in DNA: TGTGCCAGTAGTTCTGATGGCCAGACCTACGAGCAGTACTTC.

This chain links TRBV6-1 with TRBJ2-3; 8 bases align to TRBD1. The germline V gene has CDR1 MNHNS and CDR2 SASEGT. The junction had 8 bases not matched to a gene; V was cut back by 7 bases and J by 2 bases. CDR3 length equals 15 residues. For the CDR3, the DNA is TGTGCCAGCACTCTAGACAGGGGTTACACAGATACGCAGTATTTT. Translation: CASTLDRGYTDTQYF.

The chain uses TRBV7-8 and TRBJ1-1; a possible D gene is TRBD1 (5 bases). V was shortened by 7 bases and J by 2 bases, with 20 bases between the two germline ends. The CDR3 length is 16 residues. CDR1 is SGHVS, CDR2 FQNEAQ, per germline. This chain's CDR3 is CASTKGGAGFNTEAFF. In nucleotides, the CDR3 is TGTGCCAGCACCAAAGGAGGGGCGGGATTTAACACTGAAGCTTTCTTT.

This clone has more than one count but fewer than ten. V and J are TRBV5-1 and TRBJ1-1; D perhaps matches TRBD1 (6 bases). V lost 4 bases to trimming and J lost 1 base, with 8 bases between them. This CDR3 is 13 amino acids long. Germline assignment: CDR1 SGHRS and CDR2 YFSETQ. This chain's CDR3 is CASSPTGNTEAFF. CDR3 in DNA: TGCGCCAGCAGCCCGACAGGGAACACTGAAGCTTTCTTT.

This clone is a singleton in its sample. The chain employs TRBV28 and TRBJ2-1; D gene uncertain. Deletions cut 2 bases from V and 0 bases from J, with 11 bases between. Germline values: CDR1 MDHEN, CDR2 SYDVKM. The CDR3 is 16 amino acids. CDR3 nucleotide sequence: TGTGCCAGCAGTTTAGCGGCGAGCAGCTCCTACAATGAGCAGTTCTTC. It is translated as CASSLAASSSYNEQFF.

This clone has a handful of counts. The chain links TRBV19 to TRBJ2-3, with D perhaps matching TRBD2 (5 bases). The CDR3 is 15 residues long. The ends were cut back, 4 bases at V and 0 bases at J, with 11 bases in the middle. Germline CDR1 LNHDA, CDR2 SQIVND (reference sequence). The CDR3 loop reads CASSSGSTSTDTQYF. DNA of the CDR3: TGTGCCAGTAGTAGTGGGAGCACGAGCACAGATACGCAGTATTTT.

This clone was counted only a few times. This rearrangement joins TRBV5-1 to TRBJ1-2; TRBD1 is a possible D gene (5 bases). The V end was cut by 1 base, the J end by 3 bases, with 10 bases between. Germline CDR1 is SGHRS and CDR2 is YFSETQ. This CDR3 has 14 residues. The CDR3 bases are TGCGCCAGCAGCTTGTTCCAGGGCTACTATGGCTACACCTTC. Its translation is CASSLFQGYYGYTF.

This clone turned up a few times. The CDR3 loop is CASSTTGTQPQHF. CDR3 bases: TGTGCCAGCAGCACGACAGGGACCCAGCCCCAGCATTTT. The chain combines TRBV7-8 with TRBJ1-5; 7 bases line up with TRBD1. The CDR3 is made up of 13 amino acids. From germline, CDR1 is SGHVS and CDR2 FQNEAQ. V dropped 5 bases and J dropped 7; count of bases not matched to a gene: 5.

The V gene is TRBV5-6, the J gene TRBJ2-5; 7 bases are a match to TRBD1. The last part of the DNA fits TRBJ2-7 better; the J call may be wrong. The CDR3 totals 14 residues. CDR1 and CDR2 from the germline V gene are SGHDT and YYEEEE. The CDR3 nucleotides are TGTGCCAGCAGCTCCTCGGGACAGCCTTACGAGCAGTACTTC. Protein sequence: CASSSSGQPYEQYF.

This clone was seen once. Distinct nucleotide sequences in the sample also encode this CDR3. V and J are TRBV2 and TRBJ2-1; a possible D gene is TRBD2 (5 bases). The CDR3 covers 11 residues. Germline values: CDR1 SNHLY, CDR2 FYNNEI. V was trimmed by 7 bases and J by 4 bases, leaving 5 bases between them. The CDR3 loop reads CASTGYNEQFF. The CDR3 DNA sequence: TGTGCCAGCACGGGGTACAATGAGCAGTTCTTC.

The V and J genes are TRBV7-9 and TRBJ1-5; D perhaps matches TRBD1 (6 bases). This CDR3 region has 14 residues. Deletions cut 6 bases from V and 0 bases from J, with 9 bases between. Germline CDR1 SEHNR, CDR2 FQNEAQ (reference sequence). DNA of the CDR3: TGTGCCAGCAGTGGACAGAATAGCAATCAGCCCCAGCATTTT. This translates into CASSGQNSNQPQHF.